This record covers a single TCR beta chain. No antigen is known for it. Using a J-beta primer mix together with a sample-barcoded 5' primer, a second PCR was run for roughly 7 to 11 cycles. Via MiXCR, TCRdb re-called the 5' RACE reads, giving one row per CDR3 protein. The sample shows around 820,000 distinct CDR3 sequences, roughly 25% of them seen only once. These data come from a study of blood T cells in healthy people across ages. Across the study: The capture of about one barcoded beta molecule per two T cells was achieved by template switching.

Study conclusions and caveats: Using unsorted PBMCs precluded a conclusive naive versus antigen-experienced comparison. Donors of long life had a larger count of naive CD4+ cells and greater diversity than aged donors.

Per germline, CDR1 SGHVS and CDR2 FQNEAQ. Trimming took off 4 bases at V and 6 bases at J, with 13 bases between the two ends. The CDR3 spans 14 residues. In addition, the sample was reused for a study of T cells of mothers and their children.

V gene TRBV7-8 combines with J gene TRBJ2-1; D unresolved. Material for sequencing was blood. The source of this sequence is a boy aged 5 to 17 in good health. The CDR3: CASSYLSGGNEQFF. In DNA, the CDR3 is TGTGCCAGCAGCTACCTGTCGGGCGGCAATGAGCAGTTCTTC.